The 10 T cell receptor beta chains presented below share a single source sample, sequenced in a study of T cell responses to AZD1222 COVID-19 vaccine. Method: immunoSEQ multiplex PCR; TCRdb's copy keeps in-frame clones and lacks some. The sample lists about 140,000 clones, about 87% occurring once. This specimen consisted of peripheral blood, obtained on day 0 of AZD1222 vaccination. These receptors came from an adult in good health.

The chain links TRBV5-4 to TRBJ1-2, with 7 bases identical to TRBD1. V was pared by 1 base and J by 12 bases, with 21 bases of the junction left unmatched. The CDR3 runs 17 residues. Germline CDR1 is SGHNT and CDR2 is YYREEE (reference sequence). The CDR3 loop reads CASSLSIQLTGTEGHTF. The CDR3 nucleotides are TGTGCCAGCAGCTTGAGTATTCAACTCACCGGGACAGAAGGCCACACCTTC.

The CDR3, as DNA: TGTGCCAGCAGTGAAACAAGGGACAGGGGCCACACTGAAGCTTTCTTT. Amino acids: CASSETRDRGHTEAFF. The V gene is TRBV6-1, the J gene TRBJ1-1; 10 bases are a match to TRBD1. Germline V gene lookup returns CDR1 MNHNS and CDR2 SASEGT. This CDR3 is 16 amino acids long. V shed 2 bases and J 3 bases; nucleotides not matched to a gene: 6.

The chain joins TRBV6-2 or TRBV6-3 to TRBJ2-1, with TRBD2 matching over 10 bases. Germline V gives CDR1 MNHEY, CDR2 SVGEGT. This CDR3 region has 14 residues. With V trimmed by 3 bases and J by 9 bases, 5 bases remained unmatched. In DNA, the CDR3 is TGTGCCAGCAGTTATCAGCGGGAGGGGACTGAGCAGTTCTTC. Encoded protein: CASSYQREGTEQFF.

The V gene is TRBV27, the J gene TRBJ2-7; TRBD2 might be the D (5 bases). The germline V and J ends were trimmed by 7 bases and 4 bases, with 20 bases remaining between them. Germline loops: CDR1 MNHEY, CDR2 SMNVEV (reference sequence). CDR3 size: 15 residues. The CDR3 reads CASTATPFRGYEQYF. The CDR3 DNA sequence: TGTGCCAGCACCGCGACTCCGTTTAGAGGGTACGAGCAGTACTTC.

This sequence joins TRBV5-4 and TRBJ1-1, with no clear D. V lost 0 bases, J lost 4 bases, and 13 bases lay in between. The CDR3 runs 15 residues. Germline CDR1 and CDR2: SGHNT and YYREEE (reference sequence). As DNA, the CDR3 is TGTGCCAGCAGCTTGGATCAGGTGGCGGGCACTGAAGCTTTCTTT. Translating gives CASSLDQVAGTEAFF.

The chain employs TRBV5-4 and TRBJ2-1, with 7 bases matching TRBD2. The trim removed 4 bases at V and 0 bases at J, leaving 7 bases unmatched. Germline loops: CDR1 SGHNT, CDR2 YYREEE (reference sequence). The CDR3 extends over 16 amino acids. CDR3 region: CASSPAAGSSYNEQFF. Written as DNA, the CDR3 is TGTGCCAGCAGCCCCGCAGCGGGGAGCTCCTACAATGAGCAGTTCTTC. Variable domain in full (rest from reference TRBV5-4 and TRBJ2-1): ETGVTQSPTHLIKTRGQQVTLRCSSQSGHNTVSWYQQALGQGPQFIFQYYREEENGRGNFPPRFSGLQFPNYSSELNVNALELDDSALYLCASSPAAGSSYNEQFFGPGTRLTVL.

The chain joins TRBV18 to TRBJ1-5, with 7 bases fitting TRBD1. The CDR3 is 13 residues long. V lost 5 bases to trimming and J lost 7 bases; unmatched junction nucleotides: 5. The germline CDR1 and CDR2 sequences are KGHSH and LQKENI. CDR3 bases: TGTGCCAGCTCAGAGACAGGGAAACAGCCCCAGCATTTT. It encodes CASSETGKQPQHF.

Regarding this clone: Different DNA sequences within this sample yield the same CDR3. V gene TRBV5-1 combines with J gene TRBJ1-2, with no clear D. V lost 0 bases, J lost 0 bases, and 3 bases lay in between. Germline lookup yields CDR1 SGHRS and CDR2 YFSETQ. The CDR3 has 13 amino acids. The CDR3, as DNA: TGCGCCAGCAGCTTGGGTTCTAACTATGGCTACACCTTC. This translates into CASSLGSNYGYTF.

V usage is TRBV29-1 and J usage is TRBJ2-1; no clear D gene. Germline lookup yields CDR1 SQVTM and CDR2 ANQGSEA. The CDR3 consists of 13 residues. The V end lost 1 base, the J end lost 6 bases, and 10 bases lay between the germline ends. The CDR3 here is CSVEGGLGNEQFF. In nucleotides, the CDR3 is TGCAGCGTTGAAGGGGGTCTTGGCAATGAGCAGTTCTTC.

The V gene is TRBV10-1, the J gene TRBJ1-1; D not resolved. Germline lookup yields CDR1 WNHNN and CDR2 SYGVQD (reference sequence). Trimming pared 0 bases from V and 5 bases from J, leaving 16 bases between. This CDR3 comprises 16 residues. This CDR3 is CASSESFGSLMTEAFF. CDR3 coding DNA: TGCGCCAGCAGTGAGTCCTTCGGGTCGCTAATGACTGAAGCTTTCTTT.